This TCR beta chain was captured in a study of read filtering for tumor transcriptome and immune sequencing. About the research overall: Among patients, some 17 were male and 15 or so female, aged roughly 45 to 80 (mean around 66). Study-wide results and caveats: Without single-read clonotypes, shared clonotype proportions correlated more between IR-seq and RNA-seq.

This clonotype was seen repeatedly, ten times or more. As yet, its antigen is unknown. The length of the CDR3 is 16 residues. The ends were cut back, 4 bases at V and 6 bases at J, with 21 bases in the middle. The germline gives CDR1 MGHDK, CDR2 SYGVNS. From about 400 ng of RNA, a library with molecular barcoded alpha/delta and beta/gamma adaptors was made. TCRdb ran MiXCR on the reads and lists one entry per CDR3 protein. The data hold roughly 90,000 distinct CDR3 sequences, with roughly an eighth observed a single time. The sequencing sample was made of a population of CD138-negative cells sorted from bone marrow. The clonotype was recovered from a donor at least 40 years old with multiple myeloma. V usage is TRBV25-1 and J usage is TRBJ1-2, with D perhaps matching TRBD1 (5 bases). This chain's CDR3 is CASSASPGSRFDGYTF. DNA for the CDR3: TGTGCCAGCAGTGCCTCTCCAGGGAGCAGATTCGATGGCTACACCTTC.